These 2 T cell receptor beta chains originate from one sample sequenced in a study of radiation and T cells in renal cell carcinoma. Some clones are missing from TCRdb's copy, which holds only in-frame ones; the method was immunoSEQ multiplex PCR. The sample contains 14,000 to 15,000 clones, approximately 65% of which appear only once. Regarding treatment: treatment-naive control, cytoreductive nephrectomy. The sample here was tumor tissue, taken from a patient whose treatment was nephrectomy without radiotherapy. These TCRs come from a man in his fifties or sixties with renal cell carcinoma.

This clone was detected a few times. The chain uses TRBV5-1 and TRBJ1-3; D not resolved. CDR1 is SGHRS and CDR2 is YFSETQ in the germline V gene. The CDR3 is made up of 15 amino acids. Trimming removed 0 bases from V and 4 bases from J, with 11 bases in between. The CDR3 sequence is CASSLVGIPGNTIYF. The CDR3 DNA follows: TGCGCCAGCAGCTTGGTGGGGATCCCGGGAAACACCATATATTTT.

This sequence joins TRBV6-6 and TRBJ2-6; D gene ambiguous. Per the germline V gene, CDR1 is MNHNY and CDR2 is SVGAGI (reference sequence). V was clipped by 4 bases and J by 0 bases, with 7 bases between them. This CDR3 has 15 amino acids. DNA for the CDR3: TGTGCCAGCAGTTTGCGGTCCTCTGGGGCCAACGTCCTGACTTTC. It encodes CASSLRSSGANVLTF.